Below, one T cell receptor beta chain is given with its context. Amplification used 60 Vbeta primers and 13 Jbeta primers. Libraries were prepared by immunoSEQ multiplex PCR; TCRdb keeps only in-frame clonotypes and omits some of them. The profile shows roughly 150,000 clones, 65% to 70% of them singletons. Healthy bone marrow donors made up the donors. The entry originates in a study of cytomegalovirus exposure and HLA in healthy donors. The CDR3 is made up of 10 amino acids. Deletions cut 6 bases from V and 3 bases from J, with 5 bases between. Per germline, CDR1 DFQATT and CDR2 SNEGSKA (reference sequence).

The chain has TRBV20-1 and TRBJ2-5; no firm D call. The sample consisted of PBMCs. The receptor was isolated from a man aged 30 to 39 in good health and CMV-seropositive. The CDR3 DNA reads TGCAGTGCCTCCGAAGAGACCCAGTACTTC. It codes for CSASEETQYF.